This TCR beta chain was found in a study of T cell changes during pregnancy in multiple sclerosis. CDR1 is SEHNR and CDR2 is FQNEAQ in the germline V gene (reference sequence). V dropped 5 bases and J dropped 4; count of bases not matched to a gene: 7. The CDR3 is made up of 15 amino acids. Repertoires were generated with immunoSEQ multiplex PCR, while TCRdb's copy carries only in-frame clones and drops some. The sample shows tens of thousands of clones, 75% to 95% of them seen only once. This clonotype was obtained from a female donor in good health, enrolled as a control in a pregnancy study. The rearrangement joins TRBV7-9 to TRBJ1-5; 8 positions agree with TRBD1. The starting material was peripheral blood, obtained after pregnancy. CDR3 region: CASSTGTGLNQPQHF. Written as DNA, the CDR3 is TGTGCCAGCAGCACGGGGACAGGTCTGAATCAGCCCCAGCATTTT.